This T cell receptor beta chain comes out of a study of blood T cell repertoires in COVID-19. Looking at the study overall: The United States, Italy and Spain were the sources of the acute and convalescent COVID-19 samples. Sources were T cells, B-cell-depleted T cells, or PBMCs; the material itself was cDNA or gDNA.

Original processing notes: Amplification of reference gene primers was used by the study to estimate nucleated cell counts. Only in-frame clones appear in the TCRdb table, and some are missing; sequencing was by immunoSEQ multiplex PCR. V and J calls and clone size are given by that table; D and trimming were obtained from the DNA. The sample contains about 160,000 clones, 85% of which appear only once. The V segment lost 5 bases and the J segment 8 bases; nucleotides outside the gene matches: 4. Germline CDR1 reads SGHVS; CDR2 reads FNYEAQ. CDR3 size: 13 residues. The chain joins TRBV7-6 to TRBJ1-2; the match to TRBD1 covers 11 bases. This clonotype originated in a man aged 35-49 years with acute or convalescent COVID-19. Sequenced sample: peripheral blood. CDR3 in amino acids: CASSRTGGGGYTF. Here the CDR3 DNA reads TGTGCCAGCAGCCGGACAGGGGGCGGGGGCTACACCTTC.